The rows below give T cell receptor beta chains drawn from one sample of a study of T cells after yellow fever vaccination. TCRdb reprocessed the 5' RACE reads via MiXCR and lists one record per CDR3 protein. The data hold 250,000 to 400,000 distinct CDR3 sequences, with roughly 3.9% observed a single time. Sequences were derived from PBMCs, sampled 5 days after the yellow fever booster vaccination. Every receptor here comes from a man aged 18-30 years who received the YFV17D yellow fever vaccine. The CDR3 runs from the conserved cysteine through the conserved F or W. D genes are given only for firm matches. Clone size is not always given. Where it is, it says once, few, many or a class for expanded clones.

size | D | J | V | CDR3 | DNA
many | NA | TRBJ2-4 | TRBV11-2 | CASSLAGTLAKNIQYF | TGTGCCAGCAGCTTAGCCGGGACACTAGCCAAAAACATTCAGTACTTC
few | NA | TRBJ1-2 | TRBV20-1 | CSPRVLYGYTF | TGCAGTCCCCGGGTGCTCTATGGCTACACCTTC
many | NA | TRBJ2-2 | TRBV9 | CASSVETENTGELFF | TGTGCCAGCAGCGTAGAGACGGAAAACACCGGGGAGCTGTTTTTT
many | NA | TRBJ1-5 | TRBV4-3 | CASSQDPQGGQPQHF | TGCGCCAGCAGCCAAGATCCCCAAGGAGGGCAGCCCCAGCATTTT
many | NA | TRBJ2-3 | TRBV5-1 | CASSGVWGEGTDTQYF | TGCGCCAGCAGCGGAGTGTGGGGGGAAGGCACAGATACGCAGTATTTT
NA | NA | TRBJ2-3 | TRBV30 | CAWSALHSTDTQYF | TGTGCCTGGAGTGCACTCCACAGCACAGATACGCAGTATTTT
many | NA | TRBJ1-1 | TRBV7-9 | CASSLAAKWGAFF | TGTGCCAGCAGCTTAGCGGCAAAATGGGGGGCTTTCTTT
NA | NA | TRBJ2-1 | TRBV7-2 | CASGRGAEGRRKQFF | TGTGCCAGCGGCCGAGGGGCCGAAGGCAGGAGGAAGCAGTTCTTC
NA | NA | TRBJ2-3 | TRBV5-1 | CASSPGQIADTQYF | TGCGCCAGCAGCCCCGGACAGATAGCAGATACGCAGTATTTT
NA | TRBD2 | TRBJ2-7 | TRBV4-3 | CASSPAGRAGKYEQYF | TGCGCCAGCAGCCCCGCCGGGCGAGCGGGGAAATACGAGCAGTACTTC
many | NA | TRBJ2-2 | TRBV12-3/TRBV12-4 | CASSSQANTGELFF | TGTGCCAGCAGTTCACAGGCGAACACCGGGGAGCTGTTTTTT